This T cell receptor beta chain is drawn from a study of T cell repertoires in cytomegalovirus infection. Overall study context: CMV epitopes in the study were HLA-C-restricted (recently identified) and HLA-B-restricted (well studied). A matching HLA type, together with CMV infection, was signaled by public TCR beta signatures.

TCRdb analysed the reads with MiXCR anew, one entry per CDR3 protein. The sample includes some 110,000 distinct CDR3 sequences, roughly 32% seen only once; the top ten take around three fifths. V lost 0 bases and J lost 4; bases outside the gene matches: 9. The CDR3 sequence is 17 residues long. The germline V gene has CDR1 DFQATT and CDR2 SNEGSKA (reference sequence). General study results and limits: The response measured ex vivo was dominated by TCR beta clonotypes (HLA-C-restricted and CMV-specific).

This clonotype has a count of ten or more. Its antigen remains unidentified. The clonotype originates from a human donor in good health (CMV status not recorded). Some clones in this sample may be carry-over from other donors' samples. The material sequenced was CD8+ T cells from cultured PBMCs, taken from culture after CMV antigen stimulation. J is TRBJ2-3 and V is TRBV20-1; 11 nucleotides align to TRBD2. The CDR3 is CSARDPVTSGGPDTQYF. DNA for the CDR3: TGCAGTGCTAGAGACCCGGTTACTAGCGGGGGCCCAGATACGCAGTATTTT.